The entry below describes one T cell receptor beta chain. The sample belongs to a study of blood T cell repertoires in COVID-19. Turning to the study itself: Sites in the United States, Italy and Spain provided acute and convalescent COVID-19 samples. Sample material is recorded as cDNA or gDNA derived from T cells, B-cell-depleted T cells, or PBMCs.

The V gene's germline CDR1 is LGHNA and CDR2 YSLEER. The CDR3 is made up of 15 amino acids. Trimming cost V 5 bases and J 4 bases; bases outside gene matches: 6. Original methodology: Reference gene primer amplification gave nucleated cell count estimates. The protocol was immunoSEQ multiplex PCR, while the TCRdb copy is restricted to in-frame clones and leaves out a portion. Clonal size and the V and J genes are those of that table, whereas D and trimming came from the DNA. The repertoire holds tens of thousands of clones, with 75% to 90% as singletons. This sequence originates from a human donor in a cohort sampled during active COVID-19. V is TRBV4-3 and J is TRBJ1-1; 11 nucleotides line up with TRBD1. The sample taken for sequencing was peripheral blood. The CDR3, as DNA: TGCGCCAGCAGCAAAGGACAGGGGGCGACCACTGAAGCTTTCTTT. It translates to CASSKGQGATTEAFF.